These T cell receptor beta chains were read from a single sample in a study of cytomegalovirus exposure and HLA in healthy donors. The table came from immunoSEQ multiplex PCR; TCRdb's copy has only in-frame clones and leaves some out. The table shows over 150,000 clones, with 85% occurring only once. The sequenced sample was PBMCs. These receptors all come from a boy between 2 and 10 years old in good health and CMV-seronegative. The CDR3 runs from the conserved cysteine through the conserved F or W. The order of the fields is V gene, CDR3 length, D gene, J gene, CDR3 protein, CDR3 DNA. The D gene is left open where the match is weak.

V: TRBV2; length: 13; D: TRBD1; J: TRBJ1-5; CDR3: CASSRQGDQPQHF; DNA: TGTGCCAGCAGTCGACAGGGGGATCAGCCCCAGCATTTT
V: TRBV19; length: 13; D: NA; J: TRBJ2-2; CDR3: CAIHGGSAGELFF; DNA: TGTGCCATCCATGGGGGCTCGGCCGGGGAGCTGTTTTTT
V: TRBV7-9; length: 13; D: NA; J: TRBJ1-1; CDR3: CASSLTTGPEAFF; DNA: TGTGCCAGCAGCTTGACTACAGGGCCGGAGGCTTTCTTT
V: TRBV15; length: 16; D: TRBD1; J: TRBJ1-5; CDR3: CATSGGTGASNQPQHF; DNA: TGTGCCACCAGCGGGGGGACAGGGGCGAGCAATCAGCCCCAGCATTTT
V: TRBV30; length: 14; D: TRBD1; J: TRBJ2-1; CDR3: CAWSVGTGGDEQFF; DNA: TGTGCCTGGAGTGTAGGGACAGGGGGCGATGAGCAGTTCTTC
V: TRBV29-1; length: 15; D: NA; J: TRBJ1-1; CDR3: CSVELVGAMNTEAFF; DNA: TGCAGCGTTGAACTAGTTGGGGCCATGAACACTGAAGCTTTCTTT
V: TRBV5-4; length: 14; D: NA; J: TRBJ2-5; CDR3: CASSPTRSQETQYF; DNA: TGTGCCAGCAGCCCGACTAGGTCACAAGAGACCCAGTACTTC
V: TRBV6-1; length: 15; D: TRBD2; J: TRBJ2-7; CDR3: CASSATGLAGYERYF; DNA: TGTGCCAGCAGTGCGACGGGACTAGCGGGATACGAGCGGTACTTC
V: TRBV11-3; length: 14; D: NA; J: TRBJ1-6; CDR3: CASSLGHMNSPLHF; DNA: TGTGCCAGCAGCTTGGGACACATGAATTCACCCCTCCACTTT
V: TRBV5-1; length: 15; D: NA; J: TRBJ2-1; CDR3: CASSYPQGKGNEQFF; DNA: TGCGCCAGCAGCTACCCCCAGGGGAAGGGGAATGAGCAGTTCTTC